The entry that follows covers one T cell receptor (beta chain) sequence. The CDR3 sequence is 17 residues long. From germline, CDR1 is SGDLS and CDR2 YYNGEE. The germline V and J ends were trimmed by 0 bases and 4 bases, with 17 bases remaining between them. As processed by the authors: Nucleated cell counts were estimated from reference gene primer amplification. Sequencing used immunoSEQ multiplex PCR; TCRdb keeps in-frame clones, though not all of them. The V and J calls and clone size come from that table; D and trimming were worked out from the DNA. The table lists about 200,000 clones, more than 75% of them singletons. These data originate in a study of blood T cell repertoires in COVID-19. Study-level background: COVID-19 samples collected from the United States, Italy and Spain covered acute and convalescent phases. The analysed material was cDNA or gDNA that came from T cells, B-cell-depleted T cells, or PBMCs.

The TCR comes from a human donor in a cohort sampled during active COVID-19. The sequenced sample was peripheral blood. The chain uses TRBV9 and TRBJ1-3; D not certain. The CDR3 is CASSVDAGNGGGNTIYF. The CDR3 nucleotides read TGTGCCAGCAGCGTAGATGCCGGCAACGGAGGGGGAAACACCATATATTTT. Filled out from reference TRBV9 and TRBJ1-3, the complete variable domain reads DSGVTQTPKHLITATGQRVTLRCSPRSGDLSVYWYQQSLDQGLQFLIQYYNGEERAKGNILERFSAQQFPDLHSELNLSSLELGDSALYFCASSVDAGNGGGNTIYFGEGSWLTVV.